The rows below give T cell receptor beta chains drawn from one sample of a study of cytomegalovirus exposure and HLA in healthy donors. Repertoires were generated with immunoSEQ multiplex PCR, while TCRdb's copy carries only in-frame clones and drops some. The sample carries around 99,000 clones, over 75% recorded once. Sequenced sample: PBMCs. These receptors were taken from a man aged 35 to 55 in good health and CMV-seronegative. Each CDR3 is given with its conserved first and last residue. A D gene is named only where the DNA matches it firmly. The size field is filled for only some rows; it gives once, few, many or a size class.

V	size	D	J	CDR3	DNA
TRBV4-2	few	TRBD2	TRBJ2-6	CASSQDNFDTRTSVYSGANVLTF	TGTGCCAGCAGCCAAGACAACTTTGACACCCGGACTAGCGTATACTCTGGGGCCAACGTCCTGACTTTC
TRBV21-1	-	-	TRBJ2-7	CASSGGRGQGSYEQYF	TGTGCCAGCAGCGGGGGGAGAGGACAGGGCTCCTACGAGCAGTACTTC
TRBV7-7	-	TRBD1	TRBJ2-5	CASSFRQGTGMAQYF	TGTGCTAGCAGCTTTCGACAGGGGACAGGCATGGCCCAGTACTTC
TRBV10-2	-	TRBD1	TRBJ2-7	CASTGGNEQYF	TGCGCCAGCACAGGGGGTAACGAGCAGTACTTC
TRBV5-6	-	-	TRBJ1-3	CASSLGTIGNTIYF	TGTGCCAGCAGCTTGGGAACTATTGGAAACACCATATATTTT
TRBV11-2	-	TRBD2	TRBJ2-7	CASSQRGEYEQYF	TGTGCCAGCAGCCAGCGGGGAGAGTACGAGCAGTACTTC
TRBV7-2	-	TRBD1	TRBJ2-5	CASSLAGTGGETQYF	TGTGCCAGCAGCTTAGCGGGGACAGGGGGAGAGACCCAGTACTTC
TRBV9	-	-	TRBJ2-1	CASSVYTRGSSYNEQFF	TGTGCCAGCAGCGTATACACCAGGGGTAGCTCCTACAATGAGCAGTTCTTC
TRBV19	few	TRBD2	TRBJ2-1	CASRPLAGDYNEQFF	TGTGCCAGTAGACCTCTAGCGGGGGACTACAATGAGCAGTTCTTC
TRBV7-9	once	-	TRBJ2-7	CASSLATLAQYF	TGTGCCAGCAGCTTAGCTACTTTAGCGCAGTACTTC
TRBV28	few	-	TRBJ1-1	CAAKGGANTEAFF	TGTGCCGCCAAAGGTGGAGCAAACACTGAAGCTTTCTTT
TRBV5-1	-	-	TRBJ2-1	CASSLTFSNEQFF	TGCGCCAGCAGCTTAACCTTTAGTAATGAGCAGTTCTTC
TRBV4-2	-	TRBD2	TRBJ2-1	CASSQGPAGGADEQFF	TGTGCCAGCAGCCAAGGTCCAGCGGGGGGGGCGGATGAGCAGTTCTTC
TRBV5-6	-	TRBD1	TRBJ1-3	CASSFQGQPSYF	TGTGCCAGCAGCTTCCAGGGACAGCCCTCATATTTT
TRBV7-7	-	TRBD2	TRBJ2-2	CASSLSLAGNTGELFF	TGTGCTAGCAGCTTGTCACTAGCGGGGAACACCGGGGAGCTGTTTTTT
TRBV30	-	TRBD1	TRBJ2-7	CAWSGDSPFYEQYF	TGTGCCTGGAGTGGGGACAGTCCCTTCTACGAGCAGTACTTC
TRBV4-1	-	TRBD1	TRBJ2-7	CASSQPGQGSYEQYF	TGCGCCAGCAGCCAACCGGGACAGGGATCCTACGAGCAGTACTTC
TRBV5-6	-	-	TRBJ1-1	CASSLVAPGTEAFF	TGTGCCAGCAGCTTGGTCGCACCGGGCACTGAAGCTTTCTTT
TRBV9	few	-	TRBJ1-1	CASSVARDTEAFF	TGTGCCAGCAGCGTAGCCAGGGACACTGAAGCTTTCTTT
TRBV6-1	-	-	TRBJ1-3	CASSALLTVNSGNTIYF	TGTGCCAGCAGTGCCCTGTTGACTGTCAACTCTGGAAACACCATATATTTT
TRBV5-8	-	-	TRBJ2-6	CASSLFSGSGANVLTF	TGTGCCAGCAGCTTGTTCTCCGGCTCTGGGGCCAACGTCCTGACTTTC
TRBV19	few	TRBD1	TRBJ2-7	CASQRQGAYEQYF	TGTGCCAGTCAAAGACAGGGGGCTTACGAGCAGTACTTC
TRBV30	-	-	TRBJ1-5	CASCNGNQPQHF	TGTGCCTCTTGTAATGGCAATCAGCCCCAGCATTTT
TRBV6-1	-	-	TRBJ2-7	CASRQLGEQYF	TGTGCCAGCCGACAGCTCGGCGAGCAGTACTTC
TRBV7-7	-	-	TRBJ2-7	CASSLTPGYEQYF	TGTGCCAGCAGCTTAACTCCGGGGTACGAGCAGTACTTC
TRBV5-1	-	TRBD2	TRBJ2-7	CASSLGLGYEQYF	TGCGCCAGCAGCTTAGGACTAGGCTACGAGCAGTACTTC
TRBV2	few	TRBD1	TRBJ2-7	CASRDRVGQYF	TGTGCCAGCAGAGACAGGGTAGGGCAGTACTTC
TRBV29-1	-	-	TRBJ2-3	CSVEAGTDTQYF	TGCAGCGTTGAAGCAGGCACAGATACGCAGTATTTT
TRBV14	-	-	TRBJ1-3	CASRAGTIGNTIYF	TGTGCCAGCAGAGCCGGGACAATCGGAAACACCATATATTTT
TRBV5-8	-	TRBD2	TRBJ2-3	CASSLGTSWADTQYF	TGTGCCAGCAGCTTGGGGACTAGCTGGGCAGATACGCAGTATTTT
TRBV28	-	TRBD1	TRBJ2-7	CASIEDRAGEQYF	TGTGCCAGCATTGAGGACAGGGCGGGCGAGCAGTACTTC